These 9 T cell receptor beta chains came from one sample sequenced in a study of blood T cell repertoires in COVID-19. Data came from immunoSEQ multiplex PCR; TCRdb stores just in-frame clones and leaves some out. Among 250,000 or so clones listed, roughly 81% were seen once. The specimen was PBMCs or T cells enriched from blood (not recorded which). The receptors come from a woman aged 45-65 years who had been exposed to COVID-19.

V gene TRBV2 combines with J gene TRBJ2-3, with D possibly matching TRBD1 (5 bases). CDR1 and CDR2 from the germline V gene are SNHLY and FYNNEI. This CDR3 is 13 amino acids long. V was pared by 8 bases and J by 2 bases, with 11 bases between. The CDR3 protein is CASGADNTDTQYF. DNA of the CDR3: TGTGCCAGCGGGGCGGACAACACAGATACGCAGTATTTT.

CDR3 loop: CATSTPGGGQVNYGYTF. CDR3 DNA: TGTGCCACCAGCACCCCCGGCGGGGGACAGGTCAACTATGGCTACACCTTC. This sequence joins TRBV15 and TRBJ1-2, with 8 bases that match TRBD1. The CDR3 is 17 amino acids. The trim removed 4 bases at V and 2 bases at J, leaving 12 bases unmatched. Germline CDR1 is LNHNV and CDR2 is YYDKDF (reference sequence).

CDR3 in amino acids: CASSQGSSGSGNTIYF. In nucleotides, the CDR3 is TGCGCCAGCAGCCAAGGCTCGTCAGGATCTGGAAACACCATATATTTT. The chain joins TRBV4-1 to TRBJ1-3; no clear D. The CDR3 runs to 16 residues. Trimming took off 1 base at V and 1 base at J, with 11 bases between the two ends. CDR1 and CDR2 (germline): MGHRA, YSYEKL.

The chain joins TRBV6-5 to TRBJ1-6; D gene unclear. The CDR3 runs 15 residues. Germline loops: CDR1 MNHEY, CDR2 SVGAGI. With 4 bases removed from V and 6 bases from J, the gap between germline ends came to 13 bases. The CDR3 DNA is TGTGCCAGCAGTTCCTACGCGGGCCGTAATTCACCCCTCCACTTT. Translation: CASSSYAGRNSPLHF.

The V call is TRBV30, the J call TRBJ1-1, with 7 positions matching TRBD1. In germline, CDR1 is GTSNPN, CDR2 SVGIG (reference sequence). This CDR3 comprises 15 residues. Losses at the gene ends were 4 bases for V and 1 base for J; bases not matched to a gene: 9. DNA of the CDR3: TGTGCCTGGATGCCGAGGACAGGAGGGAACACTGAAGCTTTCTTT. Translation: CAWMPRTGGNTEAFF.

V usage is TRBV5-1 and J usage is TRBJ2-1, with 9 bases fitting TRBD2. V trimming: 4 bases; J trimming: 7 bases; junction bases outside the gene matches: 18. Germline loops: CDR1 SGHRS, CDR2 YFSETQ. The CDR3 is made up of 18 amino acids. CDR3 DNA: TGCGCCAGCAGCCTTTCTCCTCGGACAGCGGGGGGTCGGAATGAGCAGTTCTTC. Its translation: CASSLSPRTAGGRNEQFF.

The V gene is TRBV15, the J gene TRBJ2-3; 7 nucleotides align to TRBD1. This CDR3 is built from 15 residues. J was trimmed by 5 bases and V by 0 bases; bases with no gene match: 5. CDR1 and CDR2 from the germline V gene are LNHNV and YYDKDF (reference sequence). The CDR3 protein is CATSREDRFEDTQYF. In DNA form, the CDR3 reads TGTGCCACCAGCAGAGAGGACAGGTTCGAAGATACGCAGTATTTT.

CDR3: CSVVPQGRSFF. CDR3 in DNA: TGCAGCGTTGTCCCACAGGGGAGGTCTTTCTTT. V and J are TRBV29-1 and TRBJ1-1, with TRBD1 identical over 7 bases. The V and J ends lost 4 bases and 12 bases, in that order; junction bases with no gene match: 8. Germline V lookup: CDR1 SQVTM, CDR2 ANQGSEA. This CDR3 comprises 11 residues.

This clone has a single count. The rearrangement links TRBV13 to TRBJ2-7; 8 nucleotides align to TRBD1. This CDR3 is 15 amino acids long. V lost 4 bases, J lost 2 bases, and 7 bases stayed unmatched. Per the germline V gene, CDR1 is PRHDT and CDR2 is FYEKMQ (reference sequence). The CDR3 nucleotides read TGTGCCAGCAGCTCCCTAGGACAGGGTCCCTACGAGCAGTACTTC. This codes for CASSSLGQGPYEQYF.